The subject of this entry is one T cell receptor beta chain. The target of this receptor is not known. Per-base quality was not reported, and no clone a single base away is much larger than it. CDR3 length: 16 amino acids, cysteine to phenylalanine. Only CDR3 DNA is held: 48 bases, read in frame from base 1. V is reduced by 0 bases and J by 4 bases, leaving a spacing of 16 bases between them. The germline V gene (reference sequence) provides CDR1 GTSNPN and CDR2 SVGIG. TCRbeta CDR3 regions were amplified from genomic DNA by means of the immunoSEQ Assay, a bias-controlled multiplex PCR. Under the source paper's analysis protocol: The number of nucleated cells in each sample was estimated from the amplification of reference gene primers within the assay. To quantify the absolute abundance of each unique TCRbeta CDR3 rearrangement, sequence reads were collapsed and filtered. For each sample, productive Simpson clonality was calculated by taking the square root of Simpson's diversity index across productive rearrangements. Sourced from immuneACCESS, this table was stored by TCRdb with only in-frame sequences that have V and J called. A share of the clones is absent; for the studies checked, an unresolved V gene accounts for under half, and the remainder has no known explanation. V, J and clone size were drawn from that table, and D and trimming were deduced from the DNA. A total of about 230,000 clones appear in this sample, just over 85% of them only once. The top ten clones comprise 11% of the sample.

This entry comes from a study of blood T cell repertoires in COVID-19 (dated by TCRdb to about 2020). Context from the whole study: Collaborator samples came from the United States, Italy and Spain and covered acute and convalescent phases of COVID-19. The material from the prospective study consisted of cDNA or gDNA derived from T cells, B-cell-depleted T cells, or PBMCs. The dataset comprised deeply sampled blood TCRbeta repertoires from subjects exposed to, actively infected with, or recovered from COVID-19. The repertoires were made available in a free public database intended to serve as a resource for research on the immune response to SARS-CoV-2. Samples came from the ongoing ImmuneRACE study (first 160 participants) plus 1,254 subjects from 6 global collaborators. Nearly every sample came with metadata listing a de-identified subject ID, COVID-19 status, age in years and sex. Where available, HLA class I and class II types were taken from metadata supplied by the sample provider and were not determined by assay-based typing. What the research found in general, with its limitations: The amount of clinical and demographic metadata varied by source and participant and was provided uncurated.

In Seattle, one collaborating source enrolled patients while the infection was active and tracked those patients longitudinally over the course of disease. The collaborating institutions used their own protocols to collect whole blood in K2EDTA tubes. Collaborator samples were shipped for TCRbeta analysis as frozen whole blood, isolated PBMCs, or DNA extracted from either sample type. The rearranged segments are TRBV30 and TRBJ2-1; D gene: possibly TRBD1, on 6 matching bases. The TCR comes from a middle-aged man with COVID-19, enrolled during active disease. Sequenced sample: peripheral blood. The nucleotide sequence reads TGTGCCTGGAGTGTAGGGGGTCTCGTCACTTACAATGAGCAGTTCTTC. Its coded protein is CAWSVGGLVTYNEQFF.